This T cell receptor beta chain was retrieved from a study of CD8 T cells in ankylosing spondylitis. The CDR3 has 14 residues. Germline CDR1 is SGHRS and CDR2 is YFSETQ. V shed 5 bases and J shed 4 bases, with 16 bases lying between them. Quantitative molecular-barcoded 5'-RACE generated the TCR beta libraries. TCRdb reprocessed the 5' RACE reads with MiXCR, giving one entry per CDR3 protein. The sample lists approximately 520,000 distinct CDR3 sequences; about 5% were seen once. Study-level findings and limits: What appeared characteristic of ankylosing spondylitis blood was a TCR beta motif of 7 or 8 highly homologous variants.

This clonotype was recorded many times. Antigen unknown. The specimen was blood, either unsorted or a sorted T cell fraction (not recorded which). This receptor was identified in a male donor with ankylosing spondylitis. This chain connects TRBV5-1 to TRBJ2-7; D unclear. CDR3 in amino acids: CASSYGSYAYEQYF. Written as DNA, the CDR3 is TGCGCCAGCAGTTACGGGTCCTACGCTTACGAGCAGTACTTC.